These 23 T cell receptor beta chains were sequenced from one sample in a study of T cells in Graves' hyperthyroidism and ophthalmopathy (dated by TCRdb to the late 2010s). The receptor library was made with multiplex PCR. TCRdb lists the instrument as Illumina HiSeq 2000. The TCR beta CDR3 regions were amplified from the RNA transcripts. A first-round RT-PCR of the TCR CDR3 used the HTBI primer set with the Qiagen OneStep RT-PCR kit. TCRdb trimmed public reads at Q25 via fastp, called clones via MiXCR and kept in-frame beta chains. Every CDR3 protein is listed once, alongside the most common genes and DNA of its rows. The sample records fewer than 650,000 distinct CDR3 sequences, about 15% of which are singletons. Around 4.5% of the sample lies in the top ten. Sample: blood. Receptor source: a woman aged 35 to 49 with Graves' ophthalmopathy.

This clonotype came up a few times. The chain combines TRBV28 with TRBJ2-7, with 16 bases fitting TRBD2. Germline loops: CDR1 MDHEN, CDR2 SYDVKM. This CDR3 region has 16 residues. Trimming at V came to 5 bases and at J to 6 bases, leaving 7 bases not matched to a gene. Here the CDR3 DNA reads TGTGCCAGCAGTCCCACCGGGACTAGCGGGAGGGGCGAGCAGTACTTC. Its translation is CASSPTGTSGRGEQYF.

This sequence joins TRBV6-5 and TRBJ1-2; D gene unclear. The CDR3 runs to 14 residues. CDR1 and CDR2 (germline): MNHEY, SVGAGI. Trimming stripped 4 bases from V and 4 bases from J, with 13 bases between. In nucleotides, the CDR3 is TGTGCCAGCAGTTCCCAAGGATGGAGCTATGGCTACACCTTC. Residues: CASSSQGWSYGYTF.

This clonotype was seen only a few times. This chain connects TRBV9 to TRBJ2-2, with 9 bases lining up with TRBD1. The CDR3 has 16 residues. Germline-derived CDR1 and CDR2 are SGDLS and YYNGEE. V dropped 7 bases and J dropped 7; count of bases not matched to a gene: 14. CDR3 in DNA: TGTGCCAGCGGCCCCGGGACAGGGCTTTATTTCGGGGAGCTGTTTTTT. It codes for CASGPGTGLYFGELFF.

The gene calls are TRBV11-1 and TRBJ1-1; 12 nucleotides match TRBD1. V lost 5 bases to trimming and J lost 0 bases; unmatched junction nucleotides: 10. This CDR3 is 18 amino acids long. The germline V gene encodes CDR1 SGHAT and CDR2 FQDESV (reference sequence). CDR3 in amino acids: CASSPLRDRGRMNTEAFF. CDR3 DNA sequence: TGTGCCAGCAGCCCTCTCCGGGACAGGGGGCGGATGAACACTGAAGCTTTCTTT.

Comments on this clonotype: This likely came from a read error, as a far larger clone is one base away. CDR3 sequence: CASGPGGTGELFF. CDR3 coding DNA: TGTGCCAGCGGGCCCGGGGGCACCGGGGAGCTGTTTTTT. The J gene is TRBJ2-2, the V gene TRBV7-3, with D possibly being TRBD2 (6 bases). Germline values: CDR1 SGHTA, CDR2 FQGTGA. The CDR3 is 13 amino acids. Between the trimmed V and J ends, which lost 8 bases and 4 bases, there was a span of 11 bases.

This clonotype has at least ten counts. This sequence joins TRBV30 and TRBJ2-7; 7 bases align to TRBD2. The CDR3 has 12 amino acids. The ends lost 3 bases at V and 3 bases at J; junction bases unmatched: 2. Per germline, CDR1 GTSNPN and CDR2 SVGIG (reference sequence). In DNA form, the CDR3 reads TGTGCCTGGAGCAGGACTAGCTACGAGCAGTACTTC. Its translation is CAWSRTSYEQYF.

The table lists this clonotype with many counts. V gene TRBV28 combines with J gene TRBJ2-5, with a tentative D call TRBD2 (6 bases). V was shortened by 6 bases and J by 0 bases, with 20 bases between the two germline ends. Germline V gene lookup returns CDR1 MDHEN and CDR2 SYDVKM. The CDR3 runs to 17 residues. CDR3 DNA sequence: TGTGCCAGCAGCCTCGGGAGATGGCAGGGCCACCAAGAGACCCAGTACTTC. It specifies CASSLGRWQGHQETQYF.

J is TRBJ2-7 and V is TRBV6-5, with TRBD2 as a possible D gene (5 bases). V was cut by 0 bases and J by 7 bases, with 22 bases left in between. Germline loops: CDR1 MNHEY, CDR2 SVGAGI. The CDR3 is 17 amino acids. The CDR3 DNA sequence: TGTGCCAGCAGTTACTCGAACTGGGAGTTCTCGGCTCGGGAGCAGTACTTC. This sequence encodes CASSYSNWEFSAREQYF.

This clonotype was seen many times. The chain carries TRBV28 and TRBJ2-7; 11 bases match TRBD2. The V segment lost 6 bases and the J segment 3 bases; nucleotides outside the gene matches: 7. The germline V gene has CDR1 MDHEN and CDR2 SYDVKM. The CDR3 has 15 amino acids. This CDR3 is CASSSSGRPHYEQYF. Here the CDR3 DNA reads TGTGCCAGCAGCTCTAGCGGGAGGCCCCACTACGAGCAGTACTTC.

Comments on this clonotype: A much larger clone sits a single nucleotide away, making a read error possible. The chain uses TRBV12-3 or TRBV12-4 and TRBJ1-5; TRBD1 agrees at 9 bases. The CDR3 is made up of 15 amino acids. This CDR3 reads CASNRQGESSQPQHF. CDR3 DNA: TGTGCCAGCAATAGACAGGGGGAAAGCAGTCAGCCCCAGCATTTT.

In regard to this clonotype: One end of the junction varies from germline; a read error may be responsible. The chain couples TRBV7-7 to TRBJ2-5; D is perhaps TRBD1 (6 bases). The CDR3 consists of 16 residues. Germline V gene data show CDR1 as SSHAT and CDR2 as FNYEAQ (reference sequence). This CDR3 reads CASSLGSGQPQETQYF. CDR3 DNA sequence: TGTGCTAGCAGCTTAGGATCCGGACAGCCCCAAGAGACCCAGTACTTC.

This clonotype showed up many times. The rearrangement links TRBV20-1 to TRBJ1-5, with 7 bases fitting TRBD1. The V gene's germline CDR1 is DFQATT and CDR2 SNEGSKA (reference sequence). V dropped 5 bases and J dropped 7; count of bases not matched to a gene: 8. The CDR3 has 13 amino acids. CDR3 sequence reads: CSASPGGGQPQHF. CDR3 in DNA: TGCAGTGCTTCCCCAGGGGGTGGGCAGCCCCAGCATTTT.

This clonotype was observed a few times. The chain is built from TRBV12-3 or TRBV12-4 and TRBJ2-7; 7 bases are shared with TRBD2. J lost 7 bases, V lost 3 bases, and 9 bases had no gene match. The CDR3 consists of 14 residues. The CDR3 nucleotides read TGTGCCAGCAGTTTTCTAAGCGGGGAGGAGGAGCAGTACTTC. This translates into CASSFLSGEEEQYF.

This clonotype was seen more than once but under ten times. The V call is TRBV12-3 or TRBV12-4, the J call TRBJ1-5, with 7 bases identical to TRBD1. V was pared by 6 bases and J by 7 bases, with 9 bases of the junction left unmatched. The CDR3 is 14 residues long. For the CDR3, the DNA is TGTGCCAGCAGCCCCGAGGGGGCATTACAGCCCCAGCATTTT. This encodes CASSPEGALQPQHF.

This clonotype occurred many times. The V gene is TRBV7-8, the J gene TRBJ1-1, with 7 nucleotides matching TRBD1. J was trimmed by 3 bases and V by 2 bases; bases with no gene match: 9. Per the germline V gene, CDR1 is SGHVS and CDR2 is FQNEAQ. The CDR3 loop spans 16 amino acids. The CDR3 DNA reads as TGTGCCAGCAGCTTAAGGGCCAGGGGGGTGGACACTGAAGCTTTCTTT. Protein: CASSLRARGVDTEAFF. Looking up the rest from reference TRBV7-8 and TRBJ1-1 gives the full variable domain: GAGVSQSPRYKVAKRGQDVALRCDPISGHVSLFWYQQALGQGPEFLTYFQNEAQLDKSGLPSDRFFAERPEGSVSTLKIQRTQQEDSAVYLCASSLRARGVDTEAFFGQGTRLTVV.

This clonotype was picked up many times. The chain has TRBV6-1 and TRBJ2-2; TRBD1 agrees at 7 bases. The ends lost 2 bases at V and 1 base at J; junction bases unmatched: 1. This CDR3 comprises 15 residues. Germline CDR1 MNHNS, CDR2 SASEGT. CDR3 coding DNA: TGTGCCAGCAGTGAAAGACAGGGGAACACCGGGGAGCTGTTTTTT. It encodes CASSERQGNTGELFF.

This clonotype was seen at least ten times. CDR3 DNA sequence: TGTGCCACTGCGACTGGGGCCAACGTCCTGACTTTC. Its translation is CATATGANVLTF. The genes are TRBV24-1 and TRBJ2-6; D gene ambiguous. From germline, CDR1 is KGHDR and CDR2 SFDVKD. The CDR3 extends over 12 amino acids. Between the trimmed V and J ends, which lost 10 bases and 2 bases, there was a span of 5 bases.

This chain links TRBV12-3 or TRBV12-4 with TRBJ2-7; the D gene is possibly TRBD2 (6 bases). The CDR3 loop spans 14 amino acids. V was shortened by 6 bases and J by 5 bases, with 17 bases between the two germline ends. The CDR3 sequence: CASSPTSSAHEQYF. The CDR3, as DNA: TGTGCCAGCAGCCCAACTAGCTCGGCGCACGAGCAGTACTTC.

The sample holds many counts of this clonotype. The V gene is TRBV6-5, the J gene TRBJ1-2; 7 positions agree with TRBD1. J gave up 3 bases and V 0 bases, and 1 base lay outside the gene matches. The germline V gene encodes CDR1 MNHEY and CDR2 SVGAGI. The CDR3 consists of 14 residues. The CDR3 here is CASSYSGQDYGYTF. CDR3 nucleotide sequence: TGTGCCAGCAGTTACTCCGGACAGGACTATGGCTACACCTTC.

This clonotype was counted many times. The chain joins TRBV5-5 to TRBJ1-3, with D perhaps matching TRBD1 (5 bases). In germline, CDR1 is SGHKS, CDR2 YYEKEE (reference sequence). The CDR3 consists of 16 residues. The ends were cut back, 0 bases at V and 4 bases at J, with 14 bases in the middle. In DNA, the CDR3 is TGTGCCAGCAGCTTGGAGGGGACGGGAGGCGGAAACACCATATATTTT. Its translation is CASSLEGTGGGNTIYF. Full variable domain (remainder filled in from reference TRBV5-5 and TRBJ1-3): DAGVTQSPTHLIKTRGQQVTLRCSPISGHKSVSWYQQVLGQGPQFIFQYYEKEERGRGNFPDRFSARQFPNYSSELNVNALLLGDSALYLCASSLEGTGGGNTIYFGEGSWLTVV.

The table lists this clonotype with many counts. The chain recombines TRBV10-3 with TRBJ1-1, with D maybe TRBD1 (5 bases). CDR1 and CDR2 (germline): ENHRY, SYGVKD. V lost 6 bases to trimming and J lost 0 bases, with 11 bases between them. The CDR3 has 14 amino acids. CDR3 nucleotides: TGTGCCATCAGCAGACAGATTATGAACACTGAAGCTTTCTTT. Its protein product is CAISRQIMNTEAFF.

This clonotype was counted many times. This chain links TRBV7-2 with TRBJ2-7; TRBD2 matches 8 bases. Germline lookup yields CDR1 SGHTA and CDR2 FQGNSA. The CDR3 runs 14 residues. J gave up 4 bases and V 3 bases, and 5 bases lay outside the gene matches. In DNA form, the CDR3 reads TGTGCCAGCAGCTTCCAACAGCGGGAGTACGAGCAGTACTTC. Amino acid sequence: CASSFQQREYEQYF.

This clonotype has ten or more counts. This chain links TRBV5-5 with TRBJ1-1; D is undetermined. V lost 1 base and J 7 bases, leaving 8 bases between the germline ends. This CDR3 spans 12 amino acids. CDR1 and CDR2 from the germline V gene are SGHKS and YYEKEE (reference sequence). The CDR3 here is CASSLLRVEAFF. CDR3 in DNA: TGTGCCAGCAGCTTGTTACGGGTTGAAGCTTTCTTT.